This T cell receptor beta chain was obtained from a study of identical twins. Study-wide findings and caveats: Not following the same donors, the study drew its conclusions from cross-sectional statistical analysis. Insertion counts were lower in abundant cord blood beta clonotypes, a trend that memory repertoires did not show.

This clonotype was seen more than once but under ten times. Antigen unknown. MiXCR, applied by TCRdb to the 5' RACE reads, yields one record per CDR3 protein. The table shows 420,000 or so distinct CDR3 sequences, with approximately 18% occurring only once. This receptor was taken from a man aged 50-59 years in good health. Specimen: naive T cells sorted from blood.

CDR3 protein: CASGLSGLETQYF. Here the CDR3 DNA reads TGTGCTAGTGGTTTGTCCGGGTTGGAGACCCAGTACTTC. The rearrangement uses TRBV12-5 and TRBJ2-5; D is uncertain. CDR3 length equals 13 residues. V lost 2 bases to trimming and J lost 5 bases, with 9 bases between them. Germline V gene sequence: CDR1 LGHNT, CDR2 FRNRAP.